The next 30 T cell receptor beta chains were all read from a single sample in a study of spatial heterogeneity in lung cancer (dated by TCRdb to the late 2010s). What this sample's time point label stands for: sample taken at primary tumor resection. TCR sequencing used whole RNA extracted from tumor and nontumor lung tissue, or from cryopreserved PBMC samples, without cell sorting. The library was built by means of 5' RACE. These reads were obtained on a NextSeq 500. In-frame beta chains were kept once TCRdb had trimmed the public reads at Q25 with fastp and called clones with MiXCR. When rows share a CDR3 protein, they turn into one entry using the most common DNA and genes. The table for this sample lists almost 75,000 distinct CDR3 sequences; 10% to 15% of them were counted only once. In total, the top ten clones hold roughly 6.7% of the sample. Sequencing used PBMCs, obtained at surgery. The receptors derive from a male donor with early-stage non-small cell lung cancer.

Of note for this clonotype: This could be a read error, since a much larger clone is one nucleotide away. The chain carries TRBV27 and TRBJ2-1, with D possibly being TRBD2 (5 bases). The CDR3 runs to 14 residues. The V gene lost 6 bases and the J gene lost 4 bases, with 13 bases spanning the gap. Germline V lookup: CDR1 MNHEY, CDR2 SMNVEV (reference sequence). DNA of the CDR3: TGTGCCAGCAGACCGGCGGGCTATTACAATGAGCAGTTCTTC. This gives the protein CASRPAGYYNEQFF.

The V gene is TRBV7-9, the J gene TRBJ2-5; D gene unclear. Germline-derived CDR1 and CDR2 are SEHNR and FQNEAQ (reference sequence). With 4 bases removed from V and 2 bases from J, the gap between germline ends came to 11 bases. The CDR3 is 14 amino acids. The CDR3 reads CASSSFAAQETQYF. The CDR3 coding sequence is TGTGCCAGCAGCTCCTTTGCGGCTCAAGAGACCCAGTACTTC.

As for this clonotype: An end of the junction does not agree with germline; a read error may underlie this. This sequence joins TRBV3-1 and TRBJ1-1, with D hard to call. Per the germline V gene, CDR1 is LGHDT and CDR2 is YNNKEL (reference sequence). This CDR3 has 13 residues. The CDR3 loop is CASGQTLNTEAFF. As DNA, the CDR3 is TGTGCCAGCGGCCAAACCCTTAACACTGAAGCTTTCTTT.

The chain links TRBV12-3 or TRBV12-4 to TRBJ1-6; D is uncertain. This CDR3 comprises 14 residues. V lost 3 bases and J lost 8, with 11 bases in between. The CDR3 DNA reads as TGTGCCAGCAGTTTTGGAGGGCGAGATTCACCCCTCCACTTT. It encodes CASSFGGRDSPLHF.

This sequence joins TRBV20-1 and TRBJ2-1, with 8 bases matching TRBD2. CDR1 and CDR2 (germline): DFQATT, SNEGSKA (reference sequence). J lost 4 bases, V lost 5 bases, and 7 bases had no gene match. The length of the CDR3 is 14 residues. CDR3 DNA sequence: TGCAGTGCTCCAGGACTAGCAGCTTACAATGAGCAGTTCTTC. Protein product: CSAPGLAAYNEQFF.

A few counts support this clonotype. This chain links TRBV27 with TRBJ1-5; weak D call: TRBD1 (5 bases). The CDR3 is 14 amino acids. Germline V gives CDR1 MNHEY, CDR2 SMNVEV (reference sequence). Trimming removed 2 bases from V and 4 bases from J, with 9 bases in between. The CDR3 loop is CASSLRGLNQPQHF. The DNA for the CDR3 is TGTGCCAGCAGTTTAAGGGGTCTAAATCAGCCCCAGCATTTT.

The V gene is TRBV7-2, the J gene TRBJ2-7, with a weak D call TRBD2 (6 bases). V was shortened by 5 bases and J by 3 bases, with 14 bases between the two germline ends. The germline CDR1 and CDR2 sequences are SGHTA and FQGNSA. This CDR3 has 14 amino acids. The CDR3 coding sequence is TGTGCCAGCAGCGCGGGACTGCCAAACTACGAGCAGTACTTC. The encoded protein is CASSAGLPNYEQYF.

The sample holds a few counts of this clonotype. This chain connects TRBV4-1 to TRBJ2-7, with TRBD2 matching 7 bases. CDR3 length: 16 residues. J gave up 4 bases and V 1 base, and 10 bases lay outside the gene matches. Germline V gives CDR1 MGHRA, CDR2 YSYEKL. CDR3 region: CASSQGVAGELYEQYF. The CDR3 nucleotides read TGCGCCAGCAGCCAAGGGGTGGCGGGAGAACTATACGAGCAGTACTTC.

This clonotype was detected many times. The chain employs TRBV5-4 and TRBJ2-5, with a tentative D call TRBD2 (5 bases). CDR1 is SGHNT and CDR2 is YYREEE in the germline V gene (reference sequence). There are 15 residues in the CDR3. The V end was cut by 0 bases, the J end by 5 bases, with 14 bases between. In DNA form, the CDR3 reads TGTGCCAGCAGCTTGGGCGGCTCAGGCGGGGAGACCCAGTACTTC. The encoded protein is CASSLGGSGGETQYF.

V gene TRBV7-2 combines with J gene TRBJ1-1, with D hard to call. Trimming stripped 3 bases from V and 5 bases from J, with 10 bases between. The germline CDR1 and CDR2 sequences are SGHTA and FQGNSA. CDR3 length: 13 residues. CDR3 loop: CASSLLLRTEAFF. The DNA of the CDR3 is TGTGCCAGCAGCTTGCTCCTTAGGACTGAAGCTTTCTTT.

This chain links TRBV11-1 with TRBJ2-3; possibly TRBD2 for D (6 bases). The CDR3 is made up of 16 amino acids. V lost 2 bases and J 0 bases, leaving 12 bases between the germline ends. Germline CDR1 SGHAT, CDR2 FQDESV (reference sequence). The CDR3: CASSLLSAGSTDTQYF. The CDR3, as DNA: TGTGCCAGCAGCTTATTATCGGCGGGAAGCACAGATACGCAGTATTTT.

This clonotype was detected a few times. CDR3 in amino acids: CASSIDRRETQYF. DNA of the CDR3: TGTGCCAGTAGTATAGATCGGCGGGAGACCCAGTACTTC. The gene calls are TRBV19 and TRBJ2-5; D unclear. Trimming took off 0 bases at V and 5 bases at J, with 7 bases between the two ends. The V gene's germline CDR1 is LNHDA and CDR2 SQIVND (reference sequence). The CDR3 loop spans 13 amino acids.

CDR3 DNA sequence: TGTGCCAGCAGCCCGACTAGCGGGTGGGAGACCCAGTACTTC. It codes for CASSPTSGWETQYF. The chain carries TRBV7-9 and TRBJ2-5; the match to TRBD2 covers 10 bases. V was pared by 5 bases and J by 5 bases, with 5 bases of the junction left unmatched. This CDR3 spans 14 amino acids. CDR1 is SEHNR and CDR2 is FQNEAQ in the germline V gene (reference sequence). The whole variable domain, remainder taken from reference TRBV7-9 and TRBJ2-5, is DTGVSQNPRHKITKRGQNVTFRCDPISEHNRLYWYRQTLGQGPEFLTYFQNEAQLEKSRLLSDRFSAERPKGSFSTLEIQRTEQGDSAMYLCASSPTSGWETQYFGPGTRLLVL.

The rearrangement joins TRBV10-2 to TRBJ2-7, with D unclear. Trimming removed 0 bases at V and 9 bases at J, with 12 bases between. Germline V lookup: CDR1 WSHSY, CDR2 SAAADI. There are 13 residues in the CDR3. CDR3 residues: CASSESPDLGQYF. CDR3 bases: TGCGCCAGCAGTGAGTCACCCGACTTGGGGCAGTACTTC.

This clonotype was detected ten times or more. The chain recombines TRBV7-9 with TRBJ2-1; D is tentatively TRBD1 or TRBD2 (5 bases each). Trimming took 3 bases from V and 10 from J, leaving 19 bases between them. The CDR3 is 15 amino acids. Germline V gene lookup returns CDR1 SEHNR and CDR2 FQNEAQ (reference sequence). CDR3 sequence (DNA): TGTGCCAGCAGCTTGACCGGGACCCTTCCCCAGGAGCAGTTCTTC. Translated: CASSLTGTLPQEQFF.

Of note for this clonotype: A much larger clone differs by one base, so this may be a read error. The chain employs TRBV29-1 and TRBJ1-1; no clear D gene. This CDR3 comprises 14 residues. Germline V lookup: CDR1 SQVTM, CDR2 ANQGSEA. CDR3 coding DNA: TGCAGCGTTGAATTGACGGGTAGTATCACTGAAGATTTCTTT. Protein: CSVELTGSITEDFF.

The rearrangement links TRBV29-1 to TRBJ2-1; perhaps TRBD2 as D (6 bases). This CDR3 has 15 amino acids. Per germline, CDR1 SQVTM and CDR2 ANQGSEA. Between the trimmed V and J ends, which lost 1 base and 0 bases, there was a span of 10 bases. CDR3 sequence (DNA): TGCAGCGTTGAAGGGGCGGGGATCTCCTACAATGAGCAGTTCTTC. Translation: CSVEGAGISYNEQFF.

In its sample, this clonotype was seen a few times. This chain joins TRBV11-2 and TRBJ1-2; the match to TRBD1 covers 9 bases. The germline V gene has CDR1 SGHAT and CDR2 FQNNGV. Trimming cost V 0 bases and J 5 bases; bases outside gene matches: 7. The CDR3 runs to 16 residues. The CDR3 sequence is CASSLDAGTGPYGYTF. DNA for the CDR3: TGTGCCAGCAGCTTAGACGCCGGGACAGGGCCTTATGGCTACACCTTC.

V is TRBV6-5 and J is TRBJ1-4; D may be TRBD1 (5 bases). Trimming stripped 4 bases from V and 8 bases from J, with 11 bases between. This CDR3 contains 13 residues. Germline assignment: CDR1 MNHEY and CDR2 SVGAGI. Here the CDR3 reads CASSSRAREKLFF. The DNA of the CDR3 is TGTGCCAGCAGTTCCAGGGCGCGGGAAAAACTGTTTTTT.

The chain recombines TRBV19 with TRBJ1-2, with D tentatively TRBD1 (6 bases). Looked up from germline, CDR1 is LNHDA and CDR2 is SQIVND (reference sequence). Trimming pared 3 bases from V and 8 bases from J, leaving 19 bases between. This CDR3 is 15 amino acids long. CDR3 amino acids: CASSIATGQLEGYTF. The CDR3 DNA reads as TGTGCCAGTAGTATCGCAACGGGACAATTAGAGGGCTACACCTTC. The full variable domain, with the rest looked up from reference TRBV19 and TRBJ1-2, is DGGITQSPKYLFRKEGQNVTLSCEQNLNHDAMYWYRQDPGQGLRLIYYSQIVNDFQKGDIAEGYSVSREKKESFPLTVTSAQKNPTAFYLCASSIATGQLEGYTFGSGTRLTVV.

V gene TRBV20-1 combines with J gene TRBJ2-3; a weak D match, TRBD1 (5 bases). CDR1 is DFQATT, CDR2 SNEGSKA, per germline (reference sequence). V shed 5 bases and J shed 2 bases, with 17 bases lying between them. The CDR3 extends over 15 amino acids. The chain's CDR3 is CSARNPQVSTDTQYF. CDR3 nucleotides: TGCAGTGCTCGGAACCCACAGGTTTCCACAGATACGCAGTATTTT.

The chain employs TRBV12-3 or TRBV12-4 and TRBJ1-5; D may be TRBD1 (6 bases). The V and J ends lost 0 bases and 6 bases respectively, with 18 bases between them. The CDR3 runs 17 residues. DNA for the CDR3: TGTGCCAGCAGTTTAGCGCTGGGGGGGCTGGCGAGTCAGCCCCAGCATTTT. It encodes CASSLALGGLASQPQHF.

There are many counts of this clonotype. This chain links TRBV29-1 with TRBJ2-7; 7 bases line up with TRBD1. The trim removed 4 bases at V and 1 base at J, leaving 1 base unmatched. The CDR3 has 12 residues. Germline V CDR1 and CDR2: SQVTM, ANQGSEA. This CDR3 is CSVGQGSYEQYF. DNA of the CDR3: TGCAGCGTTGGACAGGGATCCTACGAGCAGTACTTC.

The chain's CDR3 is CASRKADAYEQYF. CDR3 nucleotide sequence: TGTGCCAGCAGGAAAGCGGACGCCTACGAGCAGTACTTC. This chain connects TRBV6-2 or TRBV6-3 to TRBJ2-7, with a possible D match to TRBD2 (5 bases). This CDR3 comprises 13 residues. V lost 6 bases and J 2 bases, leaving 11 bases between the germline ends. Germline V gives CDR1 MNHEY, CDR2 SVGEGT.

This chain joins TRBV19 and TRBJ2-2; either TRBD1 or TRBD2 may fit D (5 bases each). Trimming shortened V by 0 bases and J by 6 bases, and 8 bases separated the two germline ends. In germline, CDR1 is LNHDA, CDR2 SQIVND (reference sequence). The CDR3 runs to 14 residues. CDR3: CASSIDQGAGELFF. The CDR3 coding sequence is TGTGCCAGTAGTATAGATCAGGGAGCCGGGGAGCTGTTTTTT.

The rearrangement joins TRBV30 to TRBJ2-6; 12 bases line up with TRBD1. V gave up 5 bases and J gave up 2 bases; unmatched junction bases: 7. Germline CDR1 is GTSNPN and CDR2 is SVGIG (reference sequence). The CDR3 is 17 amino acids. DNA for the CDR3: TGTGCCTGGCACCGGGACAGGGGGCGAACTGGGGCCAACGTCCTGACTTTC. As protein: CAWHRDRGRTGANVLTF. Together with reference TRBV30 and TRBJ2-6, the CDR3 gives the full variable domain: SQTIHQWPATLVQPVGSPLSLECTVEGTSNPNLYWYRQAAGRGLQLLFYSVGIGQISSEVPQNLSASRPQDRQFILSSKKLLLSDSGFYLCAWHRDRGRTGANVLTFGAGSRLTVL.

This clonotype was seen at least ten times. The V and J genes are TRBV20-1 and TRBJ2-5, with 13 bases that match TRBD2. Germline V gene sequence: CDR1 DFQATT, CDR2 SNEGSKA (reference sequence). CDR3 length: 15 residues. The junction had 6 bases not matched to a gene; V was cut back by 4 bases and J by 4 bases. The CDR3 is CSATKLAGGLETQYF. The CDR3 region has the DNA TGCAGTGCTACAAAACTAGCGGGAGGGCTAGAGACCCAGTACTTC.

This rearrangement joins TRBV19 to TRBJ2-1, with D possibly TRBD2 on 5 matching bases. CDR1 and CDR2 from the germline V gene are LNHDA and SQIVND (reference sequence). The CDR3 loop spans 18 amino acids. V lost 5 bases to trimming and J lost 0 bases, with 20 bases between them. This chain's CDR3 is CASSPDPDLGSSYNEQFF. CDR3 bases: TGTGCCAGTAGTCCTGACCCCGATTTGGGGAGCTCCTACAATGAGCAGTTCTTC.

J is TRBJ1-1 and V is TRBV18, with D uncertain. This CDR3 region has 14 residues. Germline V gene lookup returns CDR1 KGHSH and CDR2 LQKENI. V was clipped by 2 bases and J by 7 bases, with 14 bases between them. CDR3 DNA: TGTGCCAGCTCACCAAACGGACCCATGAATGAAGCTTTCTTT. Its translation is CASSPNGPMNEAFF.

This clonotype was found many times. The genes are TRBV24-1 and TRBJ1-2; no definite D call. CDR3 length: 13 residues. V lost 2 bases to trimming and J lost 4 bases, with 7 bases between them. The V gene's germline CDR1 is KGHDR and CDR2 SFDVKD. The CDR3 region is CATSDSGSYGYTF. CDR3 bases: TGTGCCACCAGTGATTCAGGCAGCTATGGCTACACCTTC.